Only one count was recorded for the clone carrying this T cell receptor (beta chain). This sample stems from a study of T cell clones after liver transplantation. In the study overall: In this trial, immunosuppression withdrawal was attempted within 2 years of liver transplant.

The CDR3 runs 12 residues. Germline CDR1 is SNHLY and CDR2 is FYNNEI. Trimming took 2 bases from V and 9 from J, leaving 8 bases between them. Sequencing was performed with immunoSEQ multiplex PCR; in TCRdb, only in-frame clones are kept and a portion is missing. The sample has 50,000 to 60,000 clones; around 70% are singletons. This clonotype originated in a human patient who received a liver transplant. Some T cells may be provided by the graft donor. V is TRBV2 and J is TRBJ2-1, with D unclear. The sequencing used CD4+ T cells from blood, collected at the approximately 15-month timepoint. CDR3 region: CASSERVTEQFF. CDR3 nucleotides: TGTGCCAGCAGTGAAAGGGTCACTGAGCAGTTCTTC. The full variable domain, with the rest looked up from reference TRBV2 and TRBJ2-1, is EPEVTQTPSHQVTQMGQEVILRCVPISNHLYFYWYRQILGQKVEFLVSFYNNEISEKSEIFDDQFSVERPDGSNFTLKIRSTKLEDSAMYFCASSERVTEQFFGPGTRLTVL.